This T cell receptor beta chain stems from a study of T cell responses to AZD1222 COVID-19 vaccine. Second doses were pooled across both intervals (about 4 or about 12 weeks). Between the trimmed V and J ends, which lost 1 base and 6 bases, there was a span of 9 bases. The CDR3 consists of 14 residues. The germline gives CDR1 KGHSH, CDR2 LQKENI. Profiling relied on immunoSEQ multiplex PCR, and the TCRdb table lists in-frame clones only, not all of them. Among 150,000 or so clones listed, just over 90% were seen once. In the case of this clone: Its matching antigen is unknown.

Whole-study results and caveats: Just five or six AZD1222 recipients were seropositive at baseline. There were vaccine-associated CD4 TCRs across spike, dominant at 160-218 and 743-854.

This sequence originates from an adult who received the AZD1222 COVID-19 vaccine. The chain is built from TRBV18 and TRBJ2-2, with a possible D match to TRBD2 (5 bases). The material was peripheral blood, obtained 28 days after the second AZD1222 dose. This chain's CDR3 is CASSPLQEAGELFF. CDR3 in DNA: TGTGCCAGCTCACCACTTCAGGAGGCCGGGGAGCTGTTTTTT.